A selection of T cell receptor beta chains follows, all from one sample in a study of blood T cell repertoires in COVID-19. Sequencing was performed with immunoSEQ multiplex PCR; in TCRdb, only in-frame clones are kept and a portion is missing. The data show around 200,000 clones, around nine tenths seen once. Sample: peripheral blood. The receptors derive from a man between 70 and 80 years old with acute or convalescent COVID-19. The CDR3 runs from the conserved cysteine through the conserved F or W. Each record gives: D gene, V gene, clone size, J gene, CDR3 protein, CDR3 DNA. A D gene is named only where the DNA matches it firmly. Clone size is not always given. Where it is, it says once, few, many or a class for expanded clones.

D gene: TRBD2; V gene: TRBV27; clone size: NA; J gene: TRBJ2-7; CDR3 protein: CASSLRAASGEQYF; CDR3 DNA: TGTGCCAGCAGTTTGAGAGCGGCTAGCGGCGAGCAGTACTTC
D gene: NA; V gene: TRBV6-5; clone size: NA; J gene: TRBJ2-4; CDR3 protein: CASSYSKGGNIQYF; CDR3 DNA: TGTGCCAGCAGTTACTCCAAGGGGGGGAACATTCAGTACTTC
D gene: TRBD1; V gene: TRBV7-8; clone size: NA; J gene: TRBJ2-3; CDR3 protein: CASSLATGRGTDTQYF; CDR3 DNA: TGTGCCAGCAGCTTAGCGACAGGGAGAGGGACAGATACGCAGTATTTT
D gene: NA; V gene: TRBV14; clone size: NA; J gene: TRBJ1-3; CDR3 protein: CASSPSLSGNTIYF; CDR3 DNA: TGTGCCAGCAGCCCTTCTCTGTCTGGAAACACCATATATTTT
D gene: TRBD1; V gene: TRBV11-2; clone size: NA; J gene: TRBJ2-3; CDR3 protein: CASSLQPQGSGTDTQYF; CDR3 DNA: TGTGCCAGCAGCTTACAACCACAGGGGAGTGGCACAGATACGCAGTATTTT
D gene: NA; V gene: TRBV11-2; clone size: NA; J gene: TRBJ2-5; CDR3 protein: CASSLAGDMITPETQYF; CDR3 DNA: TGTGCCAGCAGCTTAGCTGGGGACATGATTACTCCAGAGACCCAGTACTTC
D gene: TRBD2; V gene: TRBV5-1; clone size: NA; J gene: TRBJ2-3; CDR3 protein: CASSLSSGPDTQYF; CDR3 DNA: TGCGCCAGCAGCTTGTCTAGCGGTCCAGATACGCAGTATTTT
D gene: NA; V gene: TRBV7-2; clone size: NA; J gene: TRBJ1-1; CDR3 protein: CASSLRTAPEAFF; CDR3 DNA: TGTGCCAGCAGCCTACGGACAGCTCCTGAAGCTTTCTTT
D gene: TRBD2; V gene: TRBV2; clone size: NA; J gene: TRBJ2-2; CDR3 protein: CASSYTSGSPGELFF; CDR3 DNA: TGTGCCAGCAGCTATACTAGCGGGAGCCCCGGGGAGCTGTTTTTT
D gene: NA; V gene: TRBV28; clone size: once; J gene: TRBJ1-3; CDR3 protein: CVARAGFGNTIYF; CDR3 DNA: TGTGTTGCAAGGGCAGGGTTTGGAAACACCATATATTTT
D gene: NA; V gene: TRBV4-2; clone size: NA; J gene: TRBJ1-2; CDR3 protein: CASSPTQGTSNYGYTF; CDR3 DNA: TGTGCCAGCAGCCCCACTCAAGGGACATCGAACTATGGCTACACCTTC
D gene: NA; V gene: TRBV12-1; clone size: NA; J gene: TRBJ1-2; CDR3 protein: CASSFRDRSGYTF; CDR3 DNA: TGTGCCAGCAGCTTCCGGGACAGGAGTGGCTACACCTTC
D gene: NA; V gene: TRBV9; clone size: NA; J gene: TRBJ1-5; CDR3 protein: CASSLQGIGEPQHF; CDR3 DNA: TGTGCCAGCAGCCTTCAGGGGATTGGGGAGCCCCAGCATTTT
D gene: TRBD1; V gene: TRBV7-7; clone size: NA; J gene: TRBJ2-5; CDR3 protein: CASSQGQGLQETQYF; CDR3 DNA: TGTGCCAGCAGCCAGGGACAGGGGCTCCAAGAGACCCAGTACTTC
D gene: TRBD1; V gene: TRBV28; clone size: NA; J gene: TRBJ1-6; CDR3 protein: CASLTGGSPLHF; CDR3 DNA: TGTGCCAGCCTGACAGGGGGTTCACCCCTCCACTTT
D gene: NA; V gene: TRBV19; clone size: NA; J gene: TRBJ2-6; CDR3 protein: CASSIRRGLRGANVLTF; CDR3 DNA: TGTGCCAGTAGTATTCGCAGGGGCCTCCGGGGGGCCAACGTCCTGACTTTC
D gene: TRBD1; V gene: TRBV6-1; clone size: NA; J gene: TRBJ2-3; CDR3 protein: CASSENRGDGTDTQYF; CDR3 DNA: TGTGCCAGCAGTGAGAACAGGGGGGATGGCACAGATACGCAGTATTTT
D gene: TRBD2; V gene: TRBV4-2; clone size: NA; J gene: TRBJ2-3; CDR3 protein: CASSQVASGGAETDTQYF; CDR3 DNA: TGTGCCAGCAGCCAAGTGGCTAGCGGGGGGGCAGAGACAGATACGCAGTATTTT
D gene: NA; V gene: TRBV7-6; clone size: NA; J gene: TRBJ2-4; CDR3 protein: CASSLQGLNIQYF; CDR3 DNA: TGTGCCAGCAGCTTACAGGGATTGAACATTCAGTACTTC
D gene: TRBD1; V gene: TRBV7-9; clone size: NA; J gene: TRBJ1-5; CDR3 protein: CASSFRDSSNQPQHF; CDR3 DNA: TGTGCCAGCAGCTTTCGGGACAGTAGCAATCAGCCCCAGCATTTT
D gene: TRBD1; V gene: TRBV5-5; clone size: NA; J gene: TRBJ2-7; CDR3 protein: CASSFRIWTGQTSSYEQYF; CDR3 DNA: TGTGCCAGCAGCTTTAGGATTTGGACAGGACAGACCTCCAGCTACGAGCAGTACTTC
D gene: NA; V gene: TRBV19; clone size: NA; J gene: TRBJ1-5; CDR3 protein: CASSIVRGMGRQPQHF; CDR3 DNA: TGTGCCAGTAGTATAGTCCGGGGAATGGGTCGTCAGCCCCAGCATTTT
D gene: NA; V gene: TRBV5-4; clone size: NA; J gene: TRBJ1-1; CDR3 protein: CASRNFGRDTEAFF; CDR3 DNA: TGTGCCAGCAGAAATTTTGGGCGTGACACTGAAGCTTTCTTT
D gene: TRBD1; V gene: TRBV28; clone size: NA; J gene: TRBJ1-5; CDR3 protein: CASSFPIGQAGSNQPQHF; CDR3 DNA: TGTGCCAGCAGTTTTCCAATTGGACAGGCGGGTAGCAATCAGCCCCAGCATTTT
D gene: TRBD1; V gene: TRBV3-1/TRBV3-2; clone size: NA; J gene: TRBJ2-1; CDR3 protein: CASSLGQGDEQFF; CDR3 DNA: TGTGCCAGCAGCCTAGGACAGGGCGATGAGCAGTTCTTC
D gene: NA; V gene: TRBV7-9; clone size: NA; J gene: TRBJ1-2; CDR3 protein: CASSLRRDSTYYGYTF; CDR3 DNA: TGTGCCAGCAGCTTAAGACGGGACTCCACGTACTATGGCTACACCTTC
D gene: TRBD1; V gene: TRBV29-1; clone size: NA; J gene: TRBJ1-2; CDR3 protein: CSVGGGTGFGYTF; CDR3 DNA: TGCAGCGTCGGAGGCGGGACAGGGTTTGGCTACACCTTC
D gene: NA; V gene: TRBV5-4; clone size: NA; J gene: TRBJ2-7; CDR3 protein: CATSRRGLHEQYF; CDR3 DNA: TGTGCCACCAGTCGACGCGGGCTACACGAGCAGTACTTC
D gene: TRBD1; V gene: TRBV2; clone size: NA; J gene: TRBJ1-5; CDR3 protein: CASSGTGEDQPQHF; CDR3 DNA: TGTGCCAGCAGTGGGACAGGGGAGGATCAGCCCCAGCATTTT
D gene: TRBD2; V gene: TRBV7-3; clone size: NA; J gene: TRBJ2-1; CDR3 protein: CASRPTSGANEQFF; CDR3 DNA: TGTGCCAGCAGACCTACTAGCGGGGCTAATGAGCAGTTCTTC
D gene: TRBD2; V gene: TRBV5-1; clone size: NA; J gene: TRBJ2-1; CDR3 protein: CASSLRGGPSSYNEQFF; CDR3 DNA: TGCGCCAGCAGCTTGCGGGGGGGCCCTAGCTCCTACAATGAGCAGTTCTTC
D gene: NA; V gene: TRBV7-2; clone size: few; J gene: TRBJ1-1; CDR3 protein: CASSLERGGEAFF; CDR3 DNA: TGTGCCAGCAGCTTAGAGCGGGGGGGTGAAGCTTTCTTT
D gene: TRBD1; V gene: TRBV27; clone size: NA; J gene: TRBJ1-2; CDR3 protein: CASTPGQGSGYTF; CDR3 DNA: TGTGCCAGCACCCCGGGACAGGGGTCTGGCTACACCTTC
D gene: NA; V gene: TRBV9; clone size: NA; J gene: TRBJ2-2; CDR3 protein: CASSARTGRDTGELFF; CDR3 DNA: TGTGCCAGCAGCGCCCGGACAGGGAGGGACACCGGGGAGCTGTTTTTT
D gene: NA; V gene: TRBV11-2; clone size: few; J gene: TRBJ2-7; CDR3 protein: CASSVGPREQYF; CDR3 DNA: TGTGCCAGCAGTGTTGGCCCGCGGGAGCAGTACTTC
D gene: TRBD1; V gene: TRBV11-1; clone size: NA; J gene: TRBJ2-7; CDR3 protein: CASSTRPGQGAGEQYF; CDR3 DNA: TGTGCCAGCAGCACCCGACCGGGGCAGGGGGCGGGGGAGCAGTACTTC
D gene: TRBD1; V gene: TRBV4-2; clone size: NA; J gene: TRBJ2-7; CDR3 protein: CASSARQGGSYEQYF; CDR3 DNA: TGTGCCAGCAGCGCTCGACAGGGGGGTTCCTACGAGCAGTACTTC
D gene: NA; V gene: TRBV18; clone size: NA; J gene: TRBJ1-1; CDR3 protein: CASSSSGQGTEAFF; CDR3 DNA: TGTGCCAGCTCATCGTCGGGGCAGGGGACTGAAGCTTTCTTT
D gene: NA; V gene: TRBV11-2; clone size: NA; J gene: TRBJ2-6; CDR3 protein: CASSLLRGPGANVLTF; CDR3 DNA: TGTGCCAGCAGCCTTCTACGCGGGCCTGGGGCCAACGTCCTGACTTTC
D gene: TRBD1; V gene: TRBV4-2; clone size: NA; J gene: TRBJ2-7; CDR3 protein: CASSQEEGQGREQYF; CDR3 DNA: TGTGCCAGCAGCCAAGAGGAGGGACAGGGGAGGGAGCAGTACTTC
D gene: NA; V gene: TRBV20-1; clone size: NA; J gene: TRBJ1-5; CDR3 protein: CSASDHRDISQPQHF; CDR3 DNA: TGCAGTGCTAGTGACCACAGGGATATCAGTCAGCCCCAGCATTTT
D gene: NA; V gene: TRBV30; clone size: few; J gene: TRBJ1-1; CDR3 protein: CAWAGGRDTEAFF; CDR3 DNA: TGTGCCTGGGCGGGGGGCAGGGACACTGAAGCTTTCTTT
D gene: NA; V gene: TRBV9; clone size: NA; J gene: TRBJ2-5; CDR3 protein: CASSVDRRQETQYF; CDR3 DNA: TGTGCCAGCAGCGTAGACAGGAGACAAGAGACCCAGTACTTC
D gene: TRBD2; V gene: TRBV7-8; clone size: few; J gene: TRBJ2-7; CDR3 protein: CASSLAATSGSLNYEQYF; CDR3 DNA: TGTGCCAGCAGCTTAGCGGCGACTAGCGGGAGCCTAAACTACGAGCAGTACTTC
D gene: NA; V gene: TRBV7-2; clone size: NA; J gene: TRBJ2-7; CDR3 protein: CASSLDRPFPEQYF; CDR3 DNA: TGTGCCAGCAGCTTAGACAGGCCGTTCCCCGAGCAGTACTTC
D gene: TRBD2; V gene: TRBV11-2; clone size: NA; J gene: TRBJ2-3; CDR3 protein: CASSSSPGAGERNTQYF; CDR3 DNA: TGTGCCAGCAGCTCATCGCCTGGAGCGGGAGAGCGGAATACGCAGTATTTT
D gene: TRBD1; V gene: TRBV5-5; clone size: NA; J gene: TRBJ1-2; CDR3 protein: CASSLAGGYGYTF; CDR3 DNA: TGTGCCAGCAGCTTGGCAGGGGGCTATGGCTACACCTTC
D gene: TRBD1; V gene: TRBV2; clone size: NA; J gene: TRBJ2-5; CDR3 protein: CASSTQGAGETQYF; CDR3 DNA: TGTGCCAGCTCGACACAGGGGGCGGGAGAGACCCAGTACTTC
D gene: TRBD1; V gene: TRBV5-4; clone size: NA; J gene: TRBJ2-1; CDR3 protein: CASNPQEGDRNEQFF; CDR3 DNA: TGTGCCAGCAACCCCCAGGAAGGGGACAGGAATGAGCAGTTCTTC
D gene: TRBD1; V gene: TRBV5-6; clone size: NA; J gene: TRBJ1-4; CDR3 protein: CASSHRGAHEKLFF; CDR3 DNA: TGTGCCAGCAGTCACAGGGGGGCCCATGAAAAACTGTTTTTT